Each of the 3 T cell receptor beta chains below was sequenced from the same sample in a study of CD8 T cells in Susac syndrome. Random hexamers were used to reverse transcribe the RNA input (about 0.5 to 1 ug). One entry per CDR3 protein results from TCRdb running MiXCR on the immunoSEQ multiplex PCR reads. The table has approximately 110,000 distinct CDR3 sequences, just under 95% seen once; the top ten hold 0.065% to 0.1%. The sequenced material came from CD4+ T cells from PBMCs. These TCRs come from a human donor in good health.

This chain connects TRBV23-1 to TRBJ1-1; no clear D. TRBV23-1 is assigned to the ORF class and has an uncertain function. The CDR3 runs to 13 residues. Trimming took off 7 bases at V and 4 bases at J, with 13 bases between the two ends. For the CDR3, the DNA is TGCGCCAGCATGACCAGGCGGAGCACTGAAGCTTTCTTT. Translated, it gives CASMTRRSTEAFF.

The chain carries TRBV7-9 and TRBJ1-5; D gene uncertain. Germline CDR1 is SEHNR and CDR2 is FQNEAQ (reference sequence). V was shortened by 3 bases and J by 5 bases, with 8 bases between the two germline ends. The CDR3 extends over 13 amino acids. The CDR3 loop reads CASSFSIDQPQHF. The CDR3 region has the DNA TGTGCCAGCAGCTTTTCGATTGATCAGCCCCAGCATTTT.

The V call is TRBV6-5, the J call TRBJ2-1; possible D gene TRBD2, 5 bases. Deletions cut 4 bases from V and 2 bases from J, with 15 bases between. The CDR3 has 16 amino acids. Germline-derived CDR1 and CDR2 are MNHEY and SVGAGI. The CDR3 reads CASSSERTIPYNEQFF. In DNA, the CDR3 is TGTGCCAGCAGTTCGGAGCGGACCATTCCCTACAATGAGCAGTTCTTC.